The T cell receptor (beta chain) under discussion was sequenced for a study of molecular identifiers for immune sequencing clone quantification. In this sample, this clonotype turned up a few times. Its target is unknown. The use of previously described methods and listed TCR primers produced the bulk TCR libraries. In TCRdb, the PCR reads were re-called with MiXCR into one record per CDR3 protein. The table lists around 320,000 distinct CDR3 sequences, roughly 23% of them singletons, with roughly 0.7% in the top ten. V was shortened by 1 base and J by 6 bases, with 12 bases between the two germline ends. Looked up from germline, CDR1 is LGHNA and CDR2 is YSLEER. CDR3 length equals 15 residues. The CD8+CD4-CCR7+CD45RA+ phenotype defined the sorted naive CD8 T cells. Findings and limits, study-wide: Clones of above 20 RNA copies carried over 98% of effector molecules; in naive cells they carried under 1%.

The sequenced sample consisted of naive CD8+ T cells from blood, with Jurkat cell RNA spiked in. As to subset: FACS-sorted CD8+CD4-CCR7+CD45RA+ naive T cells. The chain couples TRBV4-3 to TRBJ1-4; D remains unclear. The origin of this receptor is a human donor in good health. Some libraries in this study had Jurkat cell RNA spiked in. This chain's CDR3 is CASSQALGHHEKLFF. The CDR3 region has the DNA TGCGCCAGCAGCCAAGCTCTGGGCCATCATGAAAAACTGTTTTTT.